The 25 T cell receptor beta chains listed next were all sequenced from one sample in a study of shared clonotypes between healthy human individuals. The method was immunoSEQ multiplex PCR; TCRdb's version includes in-frame clones alone and lacks a portion of them. Among 550,000 to 700,000 clones, about 80% were seen once, and the ten largest hold around 2%. Material: memory CD4+ T cells sorted from blood. Sample subset: CD45RA-negative fraction. These receptors were taken from a woman in her 30s in good health.

The V gene is TRBV18, the J gene TRBJ2-7; TRBD1 is a possible D gene (5 bases). Looked up from germline, CDR1 is KGHSH and CDR2 is LQKENI. The V end was cut by 3 bases, the J end by 6 bases, with 18 bases between. The CDR3 totals 15 residues. In nucleotides, the CDR3 is TGTGCCAGCTCACCGGCAGGGCCAGGGCAACGCGAGCAGTACTTC. Translated: CASSPAGPGQREQYF.

CDR3 DNA: TGTGCCAGCAGTTTATCGGGTTGGAACACTGAAGCTTTCTTT. Translated, it gives CASSLSGWNTEAFF. The V gene is TRBV27, the J gene TRBJ1-1, with no clear D. The CDR3 sequence is 14 residues long. Per germline, CDR1 MNHEY and CDR2 SMNVEV (reference sequence). Trimming removed 0 bases from V and 1 base from J, with 6 bases in between.

V is TRBV19 and J is TRBJ2-1, with a weak D call TRBD2 (6 bases). The CDR3 length is 16 residues. Germline CDR1 is LNHDA and CDR2 is SQIVND (reference sequence). Trimming removed 5 bases from V and 0 bases from J, with 14 bases in between. The CDR3: CASSFPYGGSYNEQFF. The CDR3 DNA reads as TGTGCCAGTAGTTTCCCTTACGGGGGCTCCTACAATGAGCAGTTCTTC.

The V call is TRBV6-6, the J call TRBJ2-5; possibly TRBD2 for D (6 bases). Per germline, CDR1 MNHNY and CDR2 SVGAGI (reference sequence). This CDR3 has 13 residues. The ends were cut back, 5 bases at V and 5 bases at J, with 12 bases in the middle. The CDR3 region is CASSPLASETQYF. In DNA, the CDR3 is TGTGCCAGCAGTCCTCTAGCGTCGGAGACCCAGTACTTC.

This chain uses TRBV2 with TRBJ1-4; D is ambiguous. Germline CDR1 SNHLY, CDR2 FYNNEI. Trimming cost V 4 bases and J 4 bases, with 10 bases left between them. The CDR3 is made up of 14 amino acids. CDR3 loop: CASSGLVINEKLFF. The CDR3 coding sequence is TGTGCCAGCAGTGGGCTGGTAATTAATGAAAAACTGTTTTTT.

The chain joins TRBV15 to TRBJ2-2; D remains ambiguous. Germline V gives CDR1 LNHNV, CDR2 YYDKDF (reference sequence). This CDR3 spans 13 amino acids. Trimming pared 0 bases from V and 5 bases from J, leaving 4 bases between. The CDR3 sequence: CATSRDTTGELFF. In nucleotides, the CDR3 is TGTGCCACCAGCAGAGATACAACCGGGGAGCTGTTTTTT.

The chain is built from TRBV6-6 and TRBJ1-2; possible D gene TRBD1, 6 bases. The germline CDR1 and CDR2 sequences are MNHNY and SVGAGI (reference sequence). V was cut by 4 bases and J by 3 bases, with 12 bases left in between. CDR3 size: 14 residues. The CDR3 DNA reads as TGTGCCAGCAGTTGGGGGCAGGGATACTATGGCTACACCTTC. It codes for CASSWGQGYYGYTF.

This chain joins TRBV2 and TRBJ2-3; 14 bases agree with TRBD2. J was trimmed by 4 bases and V by 7 bases; bases with no gene match: 16. Germline lookup yields CDR1 SNHLY and CDR2 FYNNEI. The CDR3 extends over 19 amino acids. CDR3 nucleotide sequence: TGTGCCAGCACCTGGAGGATTATGACTAGCGGGAGGGGTTCAGATACGCAGTATTTT. It codes for CASTWRIMTSGRGSDTQYF.

The V call is TRBV5-4, the J call TRBJ1-1; unclear D gene. Trimming cost V 3 bases and J 3 bases, with 6 bases left between them. Germline loops: CDR1 SGHNT, CDR2 YYREEE (reference sequence). This CDR3 has 12 amino acids. The CDR3 is CASSSTHTEAFF. The CDR3 DNA follows: TGTGCCAGCAGCTCAACTCACACTGAAGCTTTCTTT.

This clone turned up a few times. V gene TRBV5-1 combines with J gene TRBJ2-1; D is possibly TRBD1 (5 bases). Germline V lookup: CDR1 SGHRS, CDR2 YFSETQ. The germline V and J ends were trimmed by 4 bases and 2 bases, with 10 bases remaining between them. This CDR3 contains 14 residues. The CDR3 nucleotides are TGCGCCAGCAGCCAAGACAGTACCTACAATGAGCAGTTCTTC. Amino acid sequence: CASSQDSTYNEQFF.

The rearrangement joins TRBV30 to TRBJ1-1; the D gene is possibly TRBD1 (6 bases). This CDR3 is built from 15 residues. The germline V gene encodes CDR1 GTSNPN and CDR2 SVGIG (reference sequence). V was shortened by 3 bases and J by 5 bases, with 19 bases between the two germline ends. Written as DNA, the CDR3 is TGTGCCTGGAGCGGCGGCCGGGGGCGCAGAACTGAAGCTTTCTTT. Translation gives CAWSGGRGRRTEAFF.

The J gene is TRBJ2-1, the V gene TRBV5-1, with TRBD2 matching over 11 bases. V trimming: 4 bases; J trimming: 5 bases; junction bases outside the gene matches: 5. Germline lookup yields CDR1 SGHRS and CDR2 YFSETQ. The CDR3 is made up of 15 amino acids. CDR3 protein: CASSATSGSHNEQFF. CDR3 nucleotides: TGCGCCAGCAGCGCTACTAGCGGGAGCCACAATGAGCAGTTCTTC.

The chain joins TRBV6-1 to TRBJ2-3, with D possibly matching TRBD1 (6 bases). Germline values: CDR1 MNHNS, CDR2 SASEGT. V was clipped by 5 bases and J by 0 bases, with 9 bases between them. The length of the CDR3 is 14 residues. CDR3 protein: CASSFQGSTDTQYF. The DNA for the CDR3 is TGTGCCAGCAGTTTTCAGGGGAGCACAGATACGCAGTATTTT.

The sample holds a few counts of this clone. The J gene is TRBJ2-3, the V gene TRBV20-1; D not certain. There are 11 residues in the CDR3. Germline V gene data show CDR1 as DFQATT and CDR2 as SNEGSKA (reference sequence). Between the trimmed V and J ends, which lost 6 bases and 3 bases, there was a span of 7 bases. This CDR3 is CSAEWTDTQYF. The CDR3 nucleotides are TGCAGTGCAGAATGGACAGATACGCAGTATTTT.

This clone was seen many times. Other DNA sequences within the sample encode an identical CDR3. J is TRBJ2-1 and V is TRBV5-1; 7 bases agree with TRBD2. Trimming cost V 0 bases and J 2 bases; bases outside gene matches: 2. CDR3 size: 15 residues. Germline V gene lookup returns CDR1 SGHRS and CDR2 YFSETQ. The CDR3 loop is CASSLASGTYNEQFF. In DNA, the CDR3 is TGCGCCAGCAGCTTGGCCAGCGGGACCTACAATGAGCAGTTCTTC.

The chain recombines TRBV28 with TRBJ2-1; 12 bases line up with TRBD2. The length of the CDR3 is 14 residues. Trimming cost V 5 bases and J 7 bases; bases outside gene matches: 3. Germline CDR1 and CDR2: MDHEN and SYDVKM. The DNA of the CDR3 is TGTGCCAGCAGTCTAGCGGGAGGGCCGAATGAGCAGTTCTTC. It is translated as CASSLAGGPNEQFF.

The rearrangement uses TRBV28 and TRBJ1-1, with D possibly TRBD1 on 6 matching bases. Germline V lookup: CDR1 MDHEN, CDR2 SYDVKM. The CDR3 is 13 residues long. V shed 2 bases and J shed 6 bases, with 10 bases lying between them. The CDR3 nucleotides are TGTGCCAGCAGTTTACAGGGGCGGGCTGAAGCTTTCTTT. This sequence encodes CASSLQGRAEAFF. The full variable domain, with the rest looked up from reference TRBV28 and TRBJ1-1, is DVKVTQSSRYLVKRTGEKVFLECVQDMDHENMFWYRQDPGLGLRLIYFSYDVKMKEKGDIPEGYSVSREKKERFSLILESASTNQTSMYLCASSLQGRAEAFFGQGTRLTVV.

The rearrangement links TRBV28 to TRBJ1-5, with D perhaps TRBD1 (6 bases). V shed 5 bases and J shed 1 base, with 12 bases lying between them. Germline CDR1 is MDHEN and CDR2 is SYDVKM. This CDR3 is built from 15 residues. This CDR3 is CASSLQGSSNQPQHF. The CDR3 DNA sequence: TGTGCCAGCAGTCTCCAGGGGAGCAGCAATCAGCCCCAGCATTTT.

The chain is built from TRBV18 and TRBJ1-1; D is ambiguous. The CDR3 loop spans 14 amino acids. V lost 8 bases, J lost 1 base, and 14 bases lay in between. Germline V gives CDR1 KGHSH, CDR2 LQKENI. CDR3 coding DNA: TGTGCCAGCGGCCGGTCGGGAACGAACACTGAAGCTTTCTTT. It codes for CASGRSGTNTEAFF. Variable domain in full (rest from reference TRBV18 and TRBJ1-1): NAGVMQNPRHLVRRRGQEARLRCSPMKGHSHVYWYRQLPEEGLKFMVYLQKENIIDESGMPKERFSAEFPKEGPSILRIQQVVRGDSAAYFCASGRSGTNTEAFFGQGTRLTVV.

The gene calls are TRBV19 and TRBJ2-5, with TRBD2 identical over 14 bases. Germline lookup yields CDR1 LNHDA and CDR2 SQIVND (reference sequence). This CDR3 is built from 21 residues. Unmatched junction bases numbered 22, after V lost 6 bases and J lost 4 bases. The CDR3 is CASSQGTSWRLAGGPGETQYF. CDR3 DNA: TGTGCCAGTAGCCAGGGGACGTCGTGGAGACTAGCGGGAGGGCCGGGAGAGACCCAGTACTTC.

The chain combines TRBV5-1 with TRBJ2-2, with 8 bases identical to TRBD1. With V trimmed by 4 bases and J by 2 bases, 4 bases remained unmatched. Per the germline V gene, CDR1 is SGHRS and CDR2 is YFSETQ. This CDR3 region has 15 residues. This CDR3 reads CASSHGQGNTGELFF. CDR3 in DNA: TGCGCCAGCAGCCACGGACAGGGCAACACCGGGGAGCTGTTTTTT.

Worth noting for this clone: Other DNA variants within this sample encode the same CDR3. The chain recombines TRBV5-1 with TRBJ2-2; D call uncertain. The V and J ends lost 4 bases and 5 bases respectively, with 9 bases between them. This CDR3 comprises 13 residues. Germline lookup yields CDR1 SGHRS and CDR2 YFSETQ. The CDR3 DNA is TGCGCCAGCAGCCCCCTAGATACCGGGGAGCTGTTTTTT. Protein product: CASSPLDTGELFF.

Details on this clone: At the DNA level, this CDR3 is encoded by other sequences in the same sample as well. The chain links TRBV9 to TRBJ2-3; D not resolved. Trimming took off 2 bases at V and 2 bases at J, with 3 bases between the two ends. There are 12 residues in the CDR3. Germline V gives CDR1 SGDLS, CDR2 YYNGEE. The CDR3 loop is CASSVSTDTQYF. CDR3 nucleotide sequence: TGTGCCAGCAGCGTTTCCACAGATACGCAGTATTTT. Looking up the rest from reference TRBV9 and TRBJ2-3 gives the full variable domain: DSGVTQTPKHLITATGQRVTLRCSPRSGDLSVYWYQQSLDQGLQFLIQYYNGEERAKGNILERFSAQQFPDLHSELNLSSLELGDSALYFCASSVSTDTQYFGPGTRLTVL.

V is TRBV28 and J is TRBJ1-2; no clear D gene. The CDR3 spans 15 residues. V was clipped by 2 bases and J by 8 bases, with 18 bases between them. Germline V gene lookup returns CDR1 MDHEN and CDR2 SYDVKM. CDR3 DNA sequence: TGTGCCAGCAGTTTAGACCCAGAAGACGGTCTCGGCTACACCTTC. It encodes CASSLDPEDGLGYTF.

This clone has more than one count but fewer than ten. V usage is TRBV5-1 and J usage is TRBJ1-2; D remains ambiguous. The CDR3 contains 13 residues. V lost 2 bases and J lost 5, with 10 bases in between. Germline values: CDR1 SGHRS, CDR2 YFSETQ. Here the CDR3 DNA reads TGCGCCAGCAGCTTTAACACGGGGTATGGCTACACCTTC. It codes for CASSFNTGYGYTF.